This TCR beta chain was recovered during a study of T cell repertoires in cytomegalovirus infection. Study-wide context: Based on public TCR beta signatures, there were indications of CMV infection and of a matching HLA type.

This CDR3 has 17 residues. The V gene lost 2 bases and the J gene lost 4 bases, with 20 bases spanning the gap. Germline CDR1 reads SGHVS; CDR2 reads FQNEAQ. TCRdb used MiXCR to reprocess the reads, holding one entry per CDR3 protein. The sample holds about 920,000 distinct CDR3 sequences; roughly 30% are singletons and the top ten take about an eighth. Study findings and constraints: Summed public TCR beta family frequency identified CMV carriers bearing the relevant HLA.

Regarding this clonotype: Its specificity is not known.

This chain uses TRBV7-8 with TRBJ2-5; D perhaps matches TRBD1 (6 bases). The receptor was derived from a human donor in good health (CMV status not recorded). Some clones in this sample may be carry-over from other donors' samples. This material consisted of cultured CD8+ T cells from PBMCs, taken from culture after CMV antigen stimulation. The CDR3 DNA is TGTGCCAGCAGCTTACGCGGTTTCTGGGGGACATCAGAGACCCAGTACTTC. Translation gives CASSLRGFWGTSETQYF.